Listed here is a single TCR beta chain. Its antigen is not known. The sample belongs to a study of metastatic and nonmetastatic thyroid tumors. Whole-study context: Malignant and benign thyroid patients had repertoires compared in peripheral blood and tumor or nodule tissue. General study findings and limits: Compared with benign nodules, malignant thyroid tumors were reported to have significantly higher TCR beta diversity in both blood and tumor.

Thyroid surgery was performed in patients who had received no treatment beforehand. Germline V gene sequence: CDR1 SEHNR, CDR2 FQNEAQ (reference sequence). With 3 bases removed from V and 12 bases from J, the gap between germline ends came to 14 bases. This CDR3 comprises 12 residues. The authors' processing: The authors used CDR3 differences across clinicopathological groups to build a distant-metastasis classifier for papillary thyroid cancer. With MiXCR, TCRdb called clones anew from the PCR reads. These V and J calls rely on TCRdb rather than the paper's analysis. The table records under 35,000 clones, about 32% of them present only once.

The sequence derives from a female donor with papillary thyroid cancer or a benign thyroid nodule (not recorded which). Some clones in this sample may be carry-over from other donors' samples. The V gene is TRBV7-9, the J gene TRBJ1-2; D remains unclear. The sequencing input was blood. CDR3 sequence (DNA): TGTGCCAGCAGCTTTAAGAATGAGGGAGACACCTTC. Protein sequence: CASSFKNEGDTF.